This TCR beta chain was recovered during a study of OX40 agonist ivuxolimab in advanced cancers. Trimming removed 0 bases at V and 5 bases at J, with 12 bases between. CDR1 and CDR2 (germline): SGHRS, YFSETQ. The CDR3 is 14 amino acids. On cycle 4 day 1 and cycle 7 day 1, as well as at baseline, blood was sampled. Assay used: immunoSEQ multiplex PCR; TCRdb lists only in-frame clones, some missing. The sample has fewer than 45,000 clones; about 83% are singletons. The starting material was CD4+ or CD8+ T cells sorted from blood, obtained in a trial of the OX40 agonist ivuxolimab. The genes are TRBV5-1 and TRBJ2-7; unclear D gene. This clonotype originated in an adult with an advanced solid tumor such as melanoma, head and neck, liver or kidney cancer. CDR3 bases: TGCGCCAGCAGCTTGGTTGGCAGTCCCAACGAGCAGTACTTC. Residues: CASSLVGSPNEQYF.